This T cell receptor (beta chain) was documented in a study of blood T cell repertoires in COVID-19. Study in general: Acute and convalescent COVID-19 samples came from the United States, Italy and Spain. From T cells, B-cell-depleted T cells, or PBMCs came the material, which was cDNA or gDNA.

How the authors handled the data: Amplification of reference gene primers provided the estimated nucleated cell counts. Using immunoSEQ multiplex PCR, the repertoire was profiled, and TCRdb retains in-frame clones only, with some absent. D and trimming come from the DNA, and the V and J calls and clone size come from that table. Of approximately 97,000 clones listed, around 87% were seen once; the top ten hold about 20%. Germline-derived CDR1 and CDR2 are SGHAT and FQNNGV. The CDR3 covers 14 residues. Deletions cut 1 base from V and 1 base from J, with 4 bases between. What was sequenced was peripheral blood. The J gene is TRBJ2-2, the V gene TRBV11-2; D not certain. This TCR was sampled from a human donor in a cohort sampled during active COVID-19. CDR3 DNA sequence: TGTGCCAGCAGCTTAGGCAGGAACACCGGGGAGCTGTTTTTT. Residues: CASSLGRNTGELFF.